The 18 T cell receptor beta chains given below trace back to one sample, sequenced in a study of T cells in Graves' hyperthyroidism and ophthalmopathy. Regions amplified from RNA transcripts were the TCR beta CDR3 regions. With the HTBI primer set, the TCR CDR3 went through a first round of RT-PCR. TCRdb recomputed calls from the multiplex PCR reads with MiXCR, one row per CDR3 protein. This sample has a few hundred thousand distinct CDR3 sequences, with more than 15% found just once. Sequencing was performed on blood. These receptors originate from a woman in her forties with Graves' ophthalmopathy.

This clonotype showed up just once. This chain joins TRBV29-1 and TRBJ2-2; D gene uncertain. Trimming stripped 7 bases from V and 13 bases from J, with 19 bases between. Germline loops: CDR1 SQVTM, CDR2 ANQGSEA. The CDR3 runs 12 residues. The chain's CDR3 is CSARLTGVGLFF. The CDR3 DNA reads as TGCAGCGCTCGCCTGACCGGTGTGGGGCTGTTTTTT.

Many counts were recorded for this clonotype. The V gene is TRBV7-2, the J gene TRBJ1-2, with a weak D call TRBD1 (5 bases). The V end was cut by 2 bases, the J end by 2 bases, with 9 bases between. CDR3 length: 14 amino acids. The V gene's germline CDR1 is SGHTA and CDR2 FQGNSA. CDR3 DNA sequence: TGTGCCAGCAGCTTATTTGAGGGGAACTATGGCTACACCTTC. Translation: CASSLFEGNYGYTF.

This clonotype was seen ten or more times. This chain joins TRBV27 and TRBJ2-1; D may be TRBD2 (5 bases). This CDR3 comprises 12 residues. Trimming cost V 6 bases and J 8 bases, with 11 bases left between them. CDR1 and CDR2 from the germline V gene are MNHEY and SMNVEV (reference sequence). The CDR3 DNA is TGTGCCAGCAGGGGAGATATCGATGAGCAGTTCTTC. Translation gives CASRGDIDEQFF.

This clonotype was counted many times. The CDR3 here is CASSLFGVATNEKLFF. The CDR3 region has the DNA TGTGCCAGCAGCTTATTCGGCGTCGCAACTAATGAAAAACTGTTTTTT. V is TRBV7-9 and J is TRBJ1-4; unclear D gene. CDR3 length equals 16 residues. CDR1 SEHNR and CDR2 FQNEAQ come from the germline V gene (reference sequence). Trimming removed 2 bases from V and 0 bases from J, with 10 bases in between.

This clonotype came up a few times. The chain is built from TRBV20-1 and TRBJ2-3; TRBD1 matches at 9 bases. Trimming cost V 6 bases and J 2 bases; bases outside gene matches: 9. The CDR3 totals 15 residues. CDR1 and CDR2 from the germline V gene are DFQATT and SNEGSKA (reference sequence). This CDR3 is CSAPDRGMDTDTQYF. The CDR3 DNA sequence: TGCAGTGCCCCCGACAGGGGGATGGACACAGATACGCAGTATTTT.

This clonotype was detected ten times or more. This chain links TRBV2 with TRBJ2-7, with D possibly matching TRBD2 (6 bases). Germline V gene lookup returns CDR1 SNHLY and CDR2 FYNNEI. The CDR3 runs 13 residues. V dropped 4 bases and J dropped 3 bases, with 10 bases sitting between them. The CDR3 DNA sequence: TGTGCCAGCAGTGGGGGGGAACGCTACGAGCAGTACTTC. Amino acids: CASSGGERYEQYF.

Regarding this clonotype: A read error may explain this, as a much larger clone is one base away. The V call is TRBV7-8, the J call TRBJ1-1, with TRBD1 matching over 9 bases. The CDR3 totals 16 residues. V lost 7 bases to trimming and J lost 4 bases; unmatched junction nucleotides: 13. Germline CDR1 reads SGHVS; CDR2 reads FQNEAQ. The CDR3 sequence is CASNPLYGTGTTEAFF. In DNA, the CDR3 is TGTGCCAGCAATCCCCTTTACGGGACAGGGACCACTGAAGCTTTCTTT.

This clonotype was detected ten times or more. The chain is built from TRBV18 and TRBJ2-7; maybe TRBD2 (6 bases). The CDR3 is 15 residues long. Germline CDR1 KGHSH, CDR2 LQKENI. V was trimmed by 2 bases and J by 0 bases, leaving 11 bases between them. The CDR3 nucleotides read TGTGCCAGCTCACCAGGGGGGAACCCCTCCTACGAGCAGTACTTC. This translates into CASSPGGNPSYEQYF.

In this sample, this clonotype turned up many times. The chain is built from TRBV5-1 and TRBJ2-3; the D gene is possibly TRBD2 (6 bases). V was shortened by 0 bases and J by 5 bases, with 16 bases between the two germline ends. Germline-derived CDR1 and CDR2 are SGHRS and YFSETQ. This CDR3 region has 16 residues. The CDR3 DNA reads as TGCGCCAGCAGCTTGGCCGCGGGGATTCGAGGAGATACGCAGTATTTT. This translates into CASSLAAGIRGDTQYF. Based on the CDR3 plus reference TRBV5-1 and TRBJ2-3, the full variable domain is KAGVTQTPRYLIKTRGQQVTLSCSPISGHRSVSWYQQTPGQGLQFLFEYFSETQRNKGNFPGRFSGRQFSNSRSEMNVSTLELGDSALYLCASSLAAGIRGDTQYFGPGTRLTVL.

This clonotype was seen ten or more times. The V call is TRBV6-1, the J call TRBJ1-1; D unresolved. Germline CDR1 and CDR2: MNHNS and SASEGT. V dropped 6 bases and J dropped 5 bases, with 16 bases sitting between them. The CDR3 extends over 14 amino acids. CDR3 sequence (DNA): TGTGCCAGCAGGCGTGAAAGGGCAAGAACTGAAGCTTTCTTT. The encoded protein is CASRRERARTEAFF.

The J gene is TRBJ2-3, the V gene TRBV9; D uncertain. V gave up 0 bases and J gave up 6 bases, with 8 bases separating them. CDR1 is SGDLS, CDR2 YYNGEE, per germline. This CDR3 comprises 13 residues. DNA of the CDR3: TGTGCCAGCAGCGTAGCTCCCGCGGATACGCAGTATTTT. Translated, it gives CASSVAPADTQYF.

This clonotype turned up a few times. This rearrangement joins TRBV28 to TRBJ2-7; D perhaps matches TRBD1 (6 bases). Germline loops: CDR1 MDHEN, CDR2 SYDVKM. CDR3 size: 13 residues. V was trimmed by 4 bases and J by 4 bases, leaving 11 bases between them. Written as DNA, the CDR3 is TGTGCCAGCAGTTGGGAAGGACAGTACGAGCAGTACTTC. As protein: CASSWEGQYEQYF.

This clonotype was seen ten or more times. The junction and the germline gene differ at one end; a read error may be behind it. V gene TRBV11-2 combines with J gene TRBJ2-2; 8 nucleotides agree with TRBD1. Germline assignment: CDR1 SGHAT and CDR2 FQNNGV. The CDR3 length is 12 residues. The CDR3 here is CASSTYRGICFF. CDR3 nucleotides: TGTGCCAGCAGCACCTACAGGGGGATCTGTTTCTTT.

At least ten counts were recorded for this clonotype. This chain uses TRBV28 with TRBJ2-7; 9 bases match TRBD2. J lost 4 bases, V lost 2 bases, and 3 bases had no gene match. CDR1 MDHEN and CDR2 SYDVKM come from the germline V gene. The CDR3 length is 14 residues. The CDR3, as DNA: TGTGCCAGCAGTTTACGGCTAGCGGGATACGAGCAGTACTTC. Encoded protein: CASSLRLAGYEQYF.

The sample holds many counts of this clonotype. This chain joins TRBV6-2 or TRBV6-3 and TRBJ1-1, with a possible D match to TRBD1 (5 bases). The CDR3 runs 13 residues. V shed 6 bases and J shed 3 bases, with 11 bases lying between them. CDR1 is MNHEY, CDR2 SVGEGT, per germline. In nucleotides, the CDR3 is TGTGCCAGCAGACTTGACAGCCACACTGAAGCTTTCTTT. Its protein product is CASRLDSHTEAFF.

This clonotype occurred many times. The V call is TRBV7-9, the J call TRBJ1-1; D may be TRBD1 (5 bases). CDR1 and CDR2 from the germline V gene are SEHNR and FQNEAQ (reference sequence). This CDR3 spans 13 amino acids. Deletions cut 4 bases from V and 7 bases from J, with 13 bases between. The CDR3 here is CASSWMGESEAFF. The CDR3 DNA reads as TGTGCCAGCAGCTGGATGGGGGAAAGTGAAGCTTTCTTT.

This clonotype appeared many times. The chain combines TRBV29-1 with TRBJ2-1, with 10 bases fitting TRBD2. Germline CDR1 reads SQVTM; CDR2 reads ANQGSEA. V shed 8 bases, J shed 6 bases, and the junction held 13 bases outside the gene matches. The CDR3 covers 15 residues. The CDR3 DNA is TGCAGCTCTTCTAGCGGGAGCGTCGACAGCAATGAGCAGTTCTTC. Residues: CSSSSGSVDSNEQFF.

Only a few counts were recorded for this clonotype. The rearrangement uses TRBV7-8 and TRBJ1-4; TRBD1 aligns across 7 bases. This CDR3 has 15 residues. Germline-derived CDR1 and CDR2 are SGHVS and FQNEAQ. V was clipped by 4 bases and J by 7 bases; unmatched bases: 9. CDR3 coding DNA: TGTGCCAGCAGCTCTCAGACAGGGACGGGTGAAAAACTGTTTTTT. Translating it yields CASSSQTGTGEKLFF.